Listed here is a single T cell receptor beta chain. Its antigen remains unidentified. The germline CDR1 and CDR2 sequences are MNHNS and SASEGT. This CDR3 comprises 15 residues. After removal of 6 bases from V and 3 bases from J, the junction contained 9 bases not matched to a gene. The treatment denotes: approximately 11-day PBMC culture with coronavirus spike peptide pools or control peptides (ViraFEST assay). Every well contained over 1.5 million PBMCs, which were grown with about 9.2 IU/ml IL-2 and roughly 10 ug/ml peptide pools. The data belong to a study of vaccination and CD4 T cells after COVID-19. Study-wide context: Every participant was given two doses of BNT162b2 or mRNA-1273 vaccine. Diagnosis preceded the drawing of post-COVID samples by a median 101 days (range 35 to 161).

Sequence data for DNA of cultured CD4+ T cells were generated by the Oncomine TCR Beta short-read assay. TCRdb re-derived calls from the PCR reads in MiXCR, one entry per CDR3 protein. The sample yields about 20,000 distinct CDR3 sequences, 40% to 45% seen once. General study findings and limits: SARS-CoV-2-reactive clonotypes showed a nonsignificant median rise from roughly 22 to 38.

The material sequenced was CD4+ T cells from blood, cultured in vitro, taken before SARS-CoV-2 vaccination. This clonotype originated in a human donor who received a COVID-19 vaccine. The chain employs TRBV6-1 and TRBJ2-3; 7 bases are shared with TRBD1. The CDR3 DNA sequence: TGTGCCAGCAGGTTGGGGACAGCCCTAACAGATACGCAGTATTTT. The encoded protein is CASRLGTALTDTQYF.